This TCR beta chain was recovered during a study of regulatory T cells in long-lasting Graves disease (dated by TCRdb to the early 2020s). Looking at the study overall: Antithyroid drugs had been taken for less than 3 months by newly diagnosed Graves' disease patients. A total of around 35 samples underwent TCR sequencing, from roughly 13 patients with persistent Graves' disease and about 20 patients with newly diagnosed Graves' disease. The study took place in China and was registered as a clinical trial. This study used TCR sequencing and RNA sequencing of peripheral blood to compare persistent Graves' disease patients against newly diagnosed Graves' disease patients.

To prepare the library, multiplex PCR was applied. Instrument on record: Illumina HiSeq 4000. CDR3 regions were amplified by Arm-PCR with iRepertoire HTBI primers to construct TCR beta libraries. Before sequencing, the PCR products went through gel purification. The authors processed their data as follows. Gene usage analysis of CDR3 amino acid clonotypes used the 50 to 70 TRBV and 14 to 15 TRBJ segments found across samples. COPE and FqMerger were used to merge the filtered high-quality paired reads into contigs. BLAST was used to align contigs to IMGT TRBV, TRBD and TRBJ reference genes, and CDR3 was defined according to IMGT. Highly expanded clones were defined as clonotypes with a frequency above 0.1%. Shannon entropy was used to measure repertoire diversity, and the Gini coefficient was used to measure V-J evenness. Clonotypes shared by more than one individual were considered public. In TCRdb, the public reads were trimmed at Q25 with fastp and aligned with MiXCR, with productive beta chains retained. Merged by CDR3 protein, the rows form single entries marked with the most common genes and DNA. None of the V and J calls come from the authors' own analysis; TCRdb made them. This sample holds some 340,000 distinct CDR3 sequences; about 11% were observed only once. The biggest ten clones account for 18% of the sample.

The table lists this clonotype with many counts. The clone's antigen remains unknown. No clone much larger than this one lies a single base away; base qualities are absent. The time point label, as the study defines it: newly diagnosed GD, antithyroid drugs for less than 3 months. For both TCR sequencing and RNA sequencing, RNA was extracted from PBMCs using TRIzol. The diagnosis of Graves' disease followed American Thyroid Association guidelines. Patients were recruited from an endocrinology department in Xi'an, China. Each patient gave approximately 10 milliliters of peripheral blood, collected in an EDTA anticoagulant tube. Ficoll Paque Plus density gradient separation was used to isolate PBMCs, and no further T cell sorting was done. An Agilent 2100 Bioanalyzer and agarose gel were used to check RNA quality, while a NanoDrop 2000 measured RNA concentration. Trimming accounts for 2 bases at V and 3 bases at J, while the number of junction bases matched to no gene is 7. The germline V gene (reference sequence) yields DFQATT for CDR1 and SNEGSKA for CDR2. Including the terminal cysteine and phenylalanine, the CDR3 comprises 15 residues. The entry retains the CDR3 DNA only, 45 bases that are in frame from base 1.

The full study reports these points: Peripheral blood alone was examined, since thyroid tissue, which constituted the primary lesion, could not be accessed. Compared with newly diagnosed patients, persistent Graves' disease patients had lower TCR Shannon entropy and fewer highly expanded clones, which suggests clonal expansion. The authors acknowledged the small sample size as a limitation that may reduce accuracy. Sequencing and analysis were restricted to the TCR beta chain. TRBV28, TRBJ1-2 and TRBJ2-5 were preferentially used in persistent disease, while TRBV20-1 and TRBJ2-1 were favored in newly diagnosed disease. A larger number of public clonotypes was shared among persistent patients (about 2,700) than among newly diagnosed patients (approximately 930).

The same sample was also used in a study of T cells in Graves' hyperthyroidism and ophthalmopathy. The other study reports the following: A patient counted as having stable Graves' hyperthyroidism if no progression to ophthalmopathy occurred over 18 months of follow-up. Hyperthyroidism patients were newly diagnosed, had a disease duration of under 2 months, and were aged 18 to 65 years. The study excluded patients with uncontrolled infections, other autoimmune diseases, pregnancy or lactation. Diagnoses were based on clinical symptoms, serum thyroxine and TRAb, thyroid ultrasound and orbital computed tomography. The TCR CDR3 was subjected to a first round of RT-PCR using the HTBI primer set and the Qiagen OneStep RT-PCR kit. Most expanded thyroid clonotypes (frequency above 0.001) were also detected in blood, a finding suggesting that blood repertoires may reflect thyroid immune responses. Ophthalmopathy was separated from stable hyperthyroidism by a 13 V-J signature model, with about 86% sensitivity and 81% to 82% specificity obtained in cross-validation and 80%/75% obtained in testing. In validation, the model predicted progression to ophthalmopathy with 60% to 71% sensitivity and 72.22% specificity, a median of about 6.7 months before onset. A discovery cohort of fewer than 110 patients, approximately 45 with Graves' ophthalmopathy and 57 with stable Graves' hyperthyroidism, was used to find distinguishing TCR V-J signatures. Prospective prediction of ophthalmopathy was tested in an independent validation cohort consisting of 18 hyperthyroidism patients and some 16 patients who later progressed to ophthalmopathy. The approximately 95 discovery patients were divided at random into training and test sets in a 7:3 ratio. The study also compared thyroid tissue and blood T-cell repertoires from five or six Graves' hyperthyroidism patients. Following sampling, methimazole starting at 30 mg daily was given to hyperthyroidism patients, and high-dose intravenous methylprednisolone was given to ophthalmopathy patients. Libraries were constructed in a second round of multiplex PCR, after which size selection and purification were carried out. Paired-end sequencing of the libraries was performed with 100 bp reads on an Illumina HiSeq2000. SOAPnuke was used to process the raw data, removing reads that contained adapters or uncalled bases, had a mean Phred below 15, or lacked an exact match to the constant primer or identifier. COPE v1.2.5 was used to merge the high-quality paired reads, and each unique nucleotide sequence was defined as a clonotype. MiTCR v1.1 was used to align the clonotypes against IMGT TRBV, TRBD and TRBJ reference segments. Analysis was restricted to V-J combinations with a frequency above 0.0001, which covered roughly 99% of repertoires. A TCS score was defined as the ratio between F50 (clonal expansion) and ExV (chaos), using BLOSUM62-based TCRdist between CDR3 peptides within each V-J. Welch's t-statistics and random forest reduced 500 to 650 V-J features to under 15, which were used in a naive Bayes classifier (R e1071). Sample size was not statistically predetermined, and blinding of investigators to group allocation was not performed. The paper describes TCR Vbeta CDR3 sequencing of roughly 130 peripheral blood samples, made up of 40 to 45 ophthalmopathy patients, roughly 80 hyperthyroidism patients and 17 progressor patients.

Specimen: peripheral blood mononuclear cells (PBMCs), collected at new diagnosis, from a patient treated with antithyroid drugs. The sequence links TRBV20-1 to TRBJ1-2, with 9 central nucleotides matching TRBD1. The sequence was obtained from a woman aged 18-29 years with Graves disease. Donor details come from another sample of the same person, matched by shared clones. The CDR3 region: CSARNTGGAYYGYTF. The DNA sequence follows: TGCAGTGCTAGAAACACAGGGGGCGCTTACTATGGCTACACCTTC.